A selection of T cell receptor beta chains follows, all from one sample in a study of T cells in Graves' hyperthyroidism and ophthalmopathy. TCRdb passed the multiplex PCR reads through MiXCR, listing each CDR3 protein once. Counted here are 700,000 or so distinct CDR3 sequences, less than 20% occurring once; the ten biggest clones make up over 7.5%. Input material: blood. These receptors were collected from a man younger than 30 with Graves' hyperthyroidism. CDR3s include the opening cysteine and the closing phenylalanine or tryptophan. Each record gives: V gene, J gene, clone size, D gene, CDR3 protein, CDR3 DNA. The D gene is left open where the match is weak. Size values are once, few and many counts, or a class for expanded clones, and some rows have none.

V gene: TRBV7-7; J gene: TRBJ1-6; clone size: -; D gene: -; CDR3 protein: CASGPGLGSPLHF; CDR3 DNA: TGTGCTAGCGGCCCAGGGCTGGGCTCACCCCTCCACTTT
V gene: TRBV9; J gene: TRBJ2-1; clone size: many; D gene: TRBD2; CDR3 protein: CASSVGLAGTYNEQFF; CDR3 DNA: TGTGCCAGCAGCGTGGGACTAGCGGGGACCTACAATGAGCAGTTCTTC
V gene: TRBV24-1; J gene: TRBJ2-7; clone size: many; D gene: -; CDR3 protein: CATSDSLSYEQYF; CDR3 DNA: TGTGCCACCAGTGATTCCCTTTCCTACGAGCAGTACTTC
V gene: TRBV20-1; J gene: TRBJ1-1; clone size: -; D gene: -; CDR3 protein: CSARCLAENTGAFF; CDR3 DNA: TGCAGTGCTAGGTGCCTCGCTGAGAACACTGGAGCTTTCTTT
V gene: TRBV29-1; J gene: TRBJ1-1; clone size: few; D gene: -; CDR3 protein: CSVAGTEAFF; CDR3 DNA: TGCAGCGTGGCCGGCACTGAAGCTTTCTTT
V gene: TRBV16; J gene: TRBJ1-4; clone size: many; D gene: TRBD1; CDR3 protein: CASSQYRGTNEKLFF; CDR3 DNA: TGTGCCAGCAGCCAGTACAGGGGAACTAATGAAAAACTGTTTTTT
V gene: TRBV12-3/TRBV12-4; J gene: TRBJ2-1; clone size: many; D gene: -; CDR3 protein: CASSFEETRAGNEQFF; CDR3 DNA: TGTGCCAGCAGTTTCGAAGAGACTAGAGCTGGTAATGAGCAGTTCTTC
V gene: TRBV30; J gene: TRBJ2-1; clone size: many; D gene: TRBD2; CDR3 protein: CAQTSGINEQFF; CDR3 DNA: TGTGCCCAGACTAGCGGGATCAATGAGCAGTTCTTC
V gene: TRBV29-1; J gene: TRBJ2-3; clone size: many; D gene: -; CDR3 protein: CSVVRSDTQYF; CDR3 DNA: TGCAGCGTTGTACGGTCAGATACGCAGTATTTT
V gene: TRBV19; J gene: TRBJ1-1; clone size: -; D gene: -; CDR3 protein: CASSITGFNSNTEAFF; CDR3 DNA: TGTGCCAGTAGTATAACCGGATTTAATTCGAACACTGAAGCTTTCTTT
V gene: TRBV20-1; J gene: TRBJ1-4; clone size: few; D gene: TRBD1; CDR3 protein: CSARADRGRDEKLFF; CDR3 DNA: TGCAGTGCTAGGGCGGACAGGGGGCGGGATGAAAAACTGTTTTTT
V gene: TRBV27; J gene: TRBJ1-1; clone size: -; D gene: -; CDR3 protein: CASSPTGGQAFF; CDR3 DNA: TGTGCCAGCAGCCCCACCGGGGGCCAAGCTTTCTTT
V gene: TRBV28; J gene: TRBJ2-1; clone size: few; D gene: -; CDR3 protein: CASSSGSTLSYNEQFF; CDR3 DNA: TGTGCCAGCAGTTCAGGGTCGACACTCTCCTACAATGAGCAGTTCTTC
V gene: TRBV27; J gene: TRBJ2-3; clone size: -; D gene: -; CDR3 protein: CASSSGGTADTQYF; CDR3 DNA: TGTGCCAGCAGTTCCGGCGGGACCGCTGATACGCAGTATTTT
V gene: TRBV2; J gene: TRBJ1-5; clone size: many; D gene: -; CDR3 protein: CASRYRFAQPQHF; CDR3 DNA: TGTGCCAGCAGATACAGGTTCGCTCAGCCCCAGCATTTT
V gene: TRBV28; J gene: TRBJ2-1; clone size: many; D gene: -; CDR3 protein: CASSLAGRGNEQFF; CDR3 DNA: TGTGCCAGCAGTTTAGCGGGGAGGGGGAATGAGCAGTTCTTC
V gene: TRBV28; J gene: TRBJ2-7; clone size: many; D gene: TRBD1; CDR3 protein: CASSDGQGVTYEQYF; CDR3 DNA: TGTGCCAGCAGTGACGGACAGGGCGTTACCTACGAGCAGTACTTC
V gene: TRBV5-1; J gene: TRBJ2-1; clone size: few; D gene: TRBD1; CDR3 protein: CASSSRTGNEQFF; CDR3 DNA: TGCGCCAGCAGCTCTAGGACAGGCAATGAGCAGTTCTTC
V gene: TRBV18; J gene: TRBJ2-7; clone size: many; D gene: TRBD2; CDR3 protein: CASSLSTSGTYEQYF; CDR3 DNA: TGTGCCAGCTCACTCTCGACTAGCGGAACCTACGAGCAGTACTTC
V gene: TRBV28; J gene: TRBJ2-1; clone size: many; D gene: -; CDR3 protein: CASSSPSRKGDNEQFF; CDR3 DNA: TGTGCCAGCAGTTCCCCCAGCCGGAAGGGTGACAATGAGCAGTTCTTC
V gene: TRBV20-1; J gene: TRBJ2-7; clone size: many; D gene: -; CDR3 protein: CSARDPQGRWYEQYF; CDR3 DNA: TGCAGTGCTAGAGATCCCCAGGGGAGGTGGTACGAGCAGTACTTC
V gene: TRBV4-2; J gene: TRBJ2-1; clone size: few; D gene: TRBD2; CDR3 protein: CASSQDGGGIKFF; CDR3 DNA: TGTGCCAGCAGCCAAGATGGCGGGGGGATTAAGTTCTTC
V gene: TRBV27; J gene: TRBJ2-3; clone size: -; D gene: -; CDR3 protein: CASSSREPTDTQYF; CDR3 DNA: TGTGCCAGCAGTTCCAGGGAACCCACAGATACGCAGTATTTT
V gene: TRBV19; J gene: TRBJ2-2; clone size: -; D gene: TRBD2; CDR3 protein: CASSIAAGANTGELFF; CDR3 DNA: TGTGCCAGTAGTATTGCAGCGGGAGCCAACACCGGGGAGCTGTTTTTT
V gene: TRBV7-2; J gene: TRBJ1-3; clone size: -; D gene: -; CDR3 protein: CASSLDSASGNTIYF; CDR3 DNA: TGTGCCAGCAGCTTAGACAGCGCCTCTGGAAACACCATATATTTT
V gene: TRBV30; J gene: TRBJ1-1; clone size: many; D gene: TRBD1; CDR3 protein: CAWRKTGGGVGAFF; CDR3 DNA: TGTGCCTGGAGGAAGACAGGGGGAGGCGTCGGAGCTTTCTTT
V gene: TRBV2; J gene: TRBJ1-5; clone size: -; D gene: -; CDR3 protein: CASSEDSYNQPQHF; CDR3 DNA: TGTGCCAGCAGTGAGGACAGTTACAATCAGCCCCAGCATTTT
V gene: TRBV20-1; J gene: TRBJ2-1; clone size: few; D gene: -; CDR3 protein: CSAIIGGLEQFF; CDR3 DNA: TGCAGTGCGATTATAGGGGGGCTTGAGCAGTTCTTC
V gene: TRBV6-1; J gene: TRBJ1-1; clone size: few; D gene: -; CDR3 protein: CASTFSGVTEAFF; CDR3 DNA: TGTGCCAGTACTTTCTCAGGGGTGACTGAAGCTTTCTTT
V gene: TRBV2; J gene: TRBJ2-1; clone size: -; D gene: TRBD2; CDR3 protein: CASGGLRHEQFF; CDR3 DNA: TGTGCCAGCGGGGGACTACGTCATGAGCAGTTCTTC
V gene: TRBV14; J gene: TRBJ2-7; clone size: -; D gene: TRBD1; CDR3 protein: CASSQGQGYSYEQYF; CDR3 DNA: TGTGCCAGCAGCCAAGGACAGGGGTACTCCTACGAGCAGTACTTC
V gene: TRBV7-3; J gene: TRBJ2-7; clone size: many; D gene: TRBD1; CDR3 protein: CASSLLRTGEQYF; CDR3 DNA: TGTGCCAGCAGCTTACTCCGGACAGGGGAGCAGTACTTC
V gene: TRBV18; J gene: TRBJ2-3; clone size: many; D gene: TRBD2; CDR3 protein: CASSPRAGGTDTQYF; CDR3 DNA: TGTGCCAGCTCACCACGAGCGGGAGGCACAGATACGCAGTATTTT
V gene: TRBV19; J gene: TRBJ2-7; clone size: -; D gene: -; CDR3 protein: CASSMRKGEQYF; CDR3 DNA: TGTGCCAGTAGTATGCGTAAGGGCGAGCAGTACTTC
V gene: TRBV6-2/TRBV6-3; J gene: TRBJ1-5; clone size: few; D gene: -; CDR3 protein: CASSYGGHQPQHF; CDR3 DNA: TGTGCCAGCAGTTACGGGGGGCACCAGCCCCAGCATTTT
V gene: TRBV28; J gene: TRBJ1-4; clone size: -; D gene: -; CDR3 protein: CASTQGGEKLFF; CDR3 DNA: TGTGCCAGCACCCAGGGTGGAGAAAAACTGTTTTTT
V gene: TRBV10-3; J gene: TRBJ1-5; clone size: few; D gene: -; CDR3 protein: CAISVIGTADSNQPQHF; CDR3 DNA: TGTGCCATCAGTGTGATTGGGACGGCCGATAGCAATCAGCCCCAGCATTTT
V gene: TRBV28; J gene: TRBJ1-5; clone size: many; D gene: -; CDR3 protein: CASSLWGYQPQHF; CDR3 DNA: TGTGCCAGCAGTTTGTGGGGATATCAGCCCCAGCATTTT
V gene: TRBV10-3; J gene: TRBJ1-1; clone size: many; D gene: TRBD1; CDR3 protein: CAISESRQGGAEAFF; CDR3 DNA: TGTGCCATCAGTGAGTCGCGACAGGGTGGGGCTGAAGCTTTCTTT
V gene: TRBV20-1; J gene: TRBJ2-3; clone size: many; D gene: -; CDR3 protein: CSAPLGGTDTQYF; CDR3 DNA: TGCAGTGCTCCTTTAGGTGGCACAGATACGCAGTATTTT
V gene: TRBV4-3; J gene: TRBJ2-3; clone size: -; D gene: -; CDR3 protein: CASSQDSARASTDTQYF; CDR3 DNA: TGCGCCAGCAGCCAAGACTCCGCCCGAGCTAGCACAGATACGCAGTATTTT